This paragraph reports one TCR beta chain. Its specificity is not known. This entry belongs to a study of cytomegalovirus exposure and HLA in healthy donors. General observations from the study: Association of a missense DCLRE1C variant with TCR beta V- and J-gene trimming was reported in a later analysis.

V was clipped by 5 bases and J by 5 bases; unmatched bases: 4. Germline V gives CDR1 MDHEN, CDR2 SYDVKM. The CDR3 consists of 13 residues. The study ran its PCR with 60 Vbeta and 13 Jbeta primers. Assay used: immunoSEQ multiplex PCR; TCRdb lists only in-frame clones, some missing. The table has about 160,000 clones, around 76% seen once; the top ten hold roughly 2%. This chain links TRBV28 with TRBJ2-7; 9 nucleotides line up with TRBD1. This clonotype was sampled from a female donor in good health and CMV-seronegative. The sequenced material came from PBMCs. The CDR3 spells CASSHRDRDEQYF. For the CDR3, the DNA is TGTGCCAGCAGTCACCGGGACAGGGACGAGCAGTACTTC.